The next 7 T cell receptor beta chains were all read from a single sample in a study of blood T cell repertoires in COVID-19. Profiled with immunoSEQ multiplex PCR; TCRdb holds only in-frame clones, not every one. The sample holds under 150,000 clones, over 65% seen once. The sequencing input was peripheral blood. The receptors originated from a young man with acute or convalescent COVID-19.

This rearrangement joins TRBV7-3 to TRBJ2-3, with 8 bases identical to TRBD1. The trim removed 0 bases at V and 4 bases at J, leaving 6 bases unmatched. There are 16 residues in the CDR3. Germline CDR1 SGHTA, CDR2 FQGTGA. This CDR3 is CASSLTGNRGADTQYF. The CDR3 bases are TGTGCCAGCAGCTTAACAGGGAACAGGGGGGCAGATACGCAGTATTTT.

This clone has just one count. As DNA, the CDR3 is TGTGCCAGCAGCCTTGGGGGAACAGGGACTGGCTACACCTTC. Protein sequence: CASSLGGTGTGYTF. The V call is TRBV3-1 (or the pseudogene TRBV3-2), the J call TRBJ1-2, with TRBD1 as a possible D gene (6 bases). CDR1 is LGHDT and CDR2 is YNNKEL in the germline V gene (reference sequence). The V end lost 4 bases, the J end lost 7 bases, and 16 bases lay between the germline ends. CDR3 size: 14 residues.

The V and J genes are TRBV5-4 and TRBJ1-2, with TRBD1 as a possible D gene (6 bases). Trimming stripped 4 bases from V and 1 base from J, with 11 bases between. CDR3 length: 14 amino acids. CDR1 is SGHNT and CDR2 is YYREEE in the germline V gene (reference sequence). The CDR3 coding sequence is TGTGCCAGCAGCCCAAAGGACAGTAACTATGGCTACACCTTC. It translates to CASSPKDSNYGYTF.

V gene TRBV6-1 combines with J gene TRBJ1-1, with no clear D. V lost 5 bases, J lost 5 bases, and 9 bases lay in between. Germline values: CDR1 MNHNS, CDR2 SASEGT. This CDR3 region has 12 residues. DNA for the CDR3: TGTGCCAGCAGTTATGGGCGAACTGAAGCTTTCTTT. Amino acids: CASSYGRTEAFF.

This clone was observed once. This rearrangement joins TRBV19 to TRBJ1-5; 7 nucleotides match TRBD1. Germline CDR1 reads LNHDA; CDR2 reads SQIVND (reference sequence). The CDR3 consists of 16 residues. With V trimmed by 6 bases and J by 2 bases, 10 bases remained unmatched. The CDR3 sequence: CASRILQGTGNQPQHF. The CDR3 nucleotides read TGTGCCAGTAGGATCTTACAGGGGACGGGCAATCAGCCCCAGCATTTT. The variable domain in full, with the rest retrieved from reference TRBV19 and TRBJ1-5, is DGGITQSPKYLFRKEGQNVTLSCEQNLNHDAMYWYRQDPGQGLRLIYYSQIVNDFQKGDIAEGYSVSREKKESFPLTVTSAQKNPTAFYLCASRILQGTGNQPQHFGDGTRLSIL.

This clone showed up just once. The chain employs TRBV3-1 (or the pseudogene TRBV3-2) and TRBJ1-2; D is perhaps TRBD1 (6 bases). CDR3 length: 15 amino acids. Trimming removed 0 bases at V and 4 bases at J, with 12 bases between. Germline assignment: CDR1 LGHDT and CDR2 YNNKEL (reference sequence). This CDR3 reads CASSQDWDIAYGYTF. The CDR3 DNA is TGTGCCAGCAGCCAAGACTGGGACATAGCCTATGGCTACACCTTC.

In regard to this clone: Other DNA sequences within the sample encode an identical CDR3. J is TRBJ1-5 and V is TRBV30, with D possibly matching TRBD1 (5 bases). Trimming took 1 base from V and 4 from J, leaving 8 bases between them. The CDR3 loop spans 13 amino acids. CDR1 is GTSNPN, CDR2 SVGIG, per germline (reference sequence). CDR3 sequence: CAWSGGGNQPQHF. The CDR3 region has the DNA TGTGCCTGGAGTGGCGGGGGAAATCAGCCCCAGCATTTT.